This T cell receptor (beta chain) was found in a study of response to subunit inactivated influenza vaccine. Study-wide results and caveats: With each seasonal influenza vaccination, the authors suggested, few new T cells are recruited.

Germline V gene data show CDR1 as DFQATT and CDR2 as SNEGSKA (reference sequence). The CDR3 consists of 14 residues. The J segment lost 7 bases and the V segment lost 3 bases, leaving 6 bases of the junction unmatched. This clonotype was seen a few times. The antigen remains undetermined. TCRdb reanalysed the RT-PCR reads using MiXCR and keeps one entry per CDR3 protein. The table has more than 700,000 distinct CDR3 sequences, about 20% seen once. Sequenced material: PBMCs from blood, taken 5 days after vaccination. This clonotype was obtained from a man aged 50-59 years who received an inactivated influenza vaccine. V usage is TRBV20-1 and J usage is TRBJ2-5, with 12 bases that match TRBD2. CDR3 sequence reads: CSASLAGGRGTQYF. The CDR3 DNA follows: TGCAGTGCTAGCCTAGCGGGGGGGCGCGGGACCCAGTACTTC.